These T cell receptor beta chains were read from a single sample in a study of cytomegalovirus exposure and HLA in healthy donors. Produced via immunoSEQ multiplex PCR; TCRdb's table is partial and in-frame only. This table has under 150,000 clones, 80% appearing once. Sequenced: PBMCs. Receptors originate from a male donor in good health and CMV-seronegative. Both conserved end residues are part of each CDR3. A D gene is named only where the DNA matches it firmly. Only part of the rows carry a size: once, few, many, or a class if the clone is expanded.

d_gene,j_gene,v_gene,abundance,CDR3nt,CDR3aa
.,TRBJ2-7,TRBV4-1,once,TGCGCCAGCAGCCAAGAGTCCGGGTCGTTCAACGAGCAGTACTTC,CASSQESGSFNEQYF
.,TRBJ1-1,TRBV6-5,.,TGTGCCAGCAGTTACGGTAGCCGTGGCACTGAAGCTTTCTTT,CASSYGSRGTEAFF
TRBD1,TRBJ2-1,TRBV7-2,.,TGTGCCAGCAGAGGACAGGTCCACGAGGCGCAGTTCTTC,CASRGQVHEAQFF
.,TRBJ2-4,TRBV6-1,.,TGTGCCAGCAGTGCGGAGAGCGTGAACATTCAGTACTTC,CASSAESVNIQYF
TRBD1,TRBJ1-2,TRBV7-2,once,TGTGCCAGCAGCTTAGGGCAGGGGGTAAACTATGGCTACACCTTC,CASSLGQGVNYGYTF
TRBD2,TRBJ2-7,TRBV13,.,TGTGCCAGCAGCGCTCGGACTAGCGGGGGGGCCGGCGAGCAGTACTTC,CASSARTSGGAGEQYF
.,TRBJ1-5,TRBV4-3,.,TGCGCCAGCAGCCAAGAACAGGGCAGTCAGCCCCAGCATTTT,CASSQEQGSQPQHF
TRBD1,TRBJ1-2,TRBV6-5,.,TGTGCCAGCAGTCAGAGACAGGGGAACTATGGCTACACCTTC,CASSQRQGNYGYTF
TRBD1,TRBJ1-2,TRBV7-2,.,TGTGCCAGCAGCTCCAAGGGCGGGACAGGGGATGGCTACACCTTC,CASSSKGGTGDGYTF
TRBD1,TRBJ2-7,TRBV18,.,TGTGCCAGCTCACCGGGACAGGGGTTCTACGAGCAGTACTTC,CASSPGQGFYEQYF
TRBD1,TRBJ1-2,TRBV27,few,TGTGCCAGCAGTTCGACAGGGCAAGGCTACACCTTC,CASSSTGQGYTF
.,TRBJ2-1,TRBV19,.,TGTGCCACCCAACAGGGAACACCTTACAATGAGCAGTTCTTC,CATQQGTPYNEQFF
TRBD2,TRBJ2-1,TRBV5-4,.,TGTGCCAGCAGCTTGGCCAGCGGGGGGGCGAACAATGAGCAGTTCTTC,CASSLASGGANNEQFF
TRBD1,TRBJ1-5,TRBV30,.,TGTGCCTGGAGTGCCGGACAGGGAAATCAGCCCCAGCATTTT,CAWSAGQGNQPQHF
.,TRBJ1-1,TRBV18,.,TGTGCCAGCTCACCACTGGGACAAGGTGGTGAGGCTTTCTTT,CASSPLGQGGEAFF
.,TRBJ2-3,TRBV6-5,few,TGTGCCAGCTCGATGCGCGGCACAGATACGCAGTATTTT,CASSMRGTDTQYF
.,TRBJ2-2,TRBV2,few,TGTGCCAGCAGTCGCGAGAACACCGGGGAGCTGTTTTTT,CASSRENTGELFF
.,TRBJ2-3,TRBV19,.,TGTGCCAGTAGTTGGGCTAGCGTCGCAGATACGCAGTATTTT,CASSWASVADTQYF
.,TRBJ2-7,TRBV7-9,few,TGTGCCAGCAGCTTTAGCTTTTCGGGTTCCTACGAGCAGTACTTC,CASSFSFSGSYEQYF
TRBD1,TRBJ2-7,TRBV19,.,TGTGCCAGTAGTATCTCGGGGACAGGGTTCGAGCAGTACTTC,CASSISGTGFEQYF
.,TRBJ1-5,TRBV4-2,.,TGTGCCAGCAGCCAAGGGACAAGAGAGAATCAGCCCCAGCATTTT,CASSQGTRENQPQHF
TRBD1,TRBJ2-5,TRBV2,.,TGTGCCAGCCTGGGGTGGGGGGACAGGGGGCTGGAGACCCAGTACTTC,CASLGWGDRGLETQYF
.,TRBJ1-3,TRBV27,.,TGTGCCAGCAGTTTATCTTATTTAGTTCCTGGAAACACCATATATTTT,CASSLSYLVPGNTIYF
.,TRBJ1-4,TRBV7-8,.,TGTGCCAGCAGCTTAGGAGGCGGGTTTACAGGGATTAATGAAAAACTGTTTTTT,CASSLGGGFTGINEKLFF
TRBD2,TRBJ2-7,TRBV7-2,.,TGTGCCAGCAACGGCGGGGGGCCGTACGAGCAGTACTTC,CASNGGGPYEQYF
.,TRBJ2-1,TRBV11-2,.,TGTGCCAGCAGCTTAGTCCCGGGTTACGGTGAGCAGTTCTTC,CASSLVPGYGEQFF
.,TRBJ1-4,TRBV19,.,TGTGCCAGTAACATAGGCCCGGCAGGTGAAAAACTGTTTTTT,CASNIGPAGEKLFF
.,TRBJ2-3,TRBV6-5,.,TGTGCCAGCAGTTACTCTTTCCAGGGGCAACTTACGCAGTATTTT,CASSYSFQGQLTQYF
.,TRBJ1-2,TRBV6-6,few,TGTGCCAGCAGTTCCAAAACAGGGCTGGGTGGCTACACCTTC,CASSSKTGLGGYTF
TRBD1,TRBJ2-7,TRBV28,.,TGTGCCAGCCGTCACAGGGGGCTATCGGGGGAGCAGTACTTC,CASRHRGLSGEQYF
TRBD2,TRBJ2-7,TRBV5-3,.,TGTGCCAGAAGAGGGCCCTCGGTCGGGGGGGTTAGCTACGAGCAGTACTTC,CARRGPSVGGVSYEQYF
TRBD1,TRBJ1-1,TRBV5-1,few,TGCGCCAGCAGCGTCCGGGACAGGGGCACCGGTGGTGAAGCTTTCTTT,CASSVRDRGTGGEAFF
TRBD1,TRBJ1-2,TRBV18,.,TGTGCCAGCTCACCACCATCGAACAGGGGCTATGGCTACACCTTC,CASSPPSNRGYGYTF
.,TRBJ2-7,TRBV10-3,.,TGTGCCATCAGGGGGAGGGGGGATCCTTACGAGCAGTACTTC,CAIRGRGDPYEQYF
.,TRBJ2-5,TRBV5-4,.,TGTGCCAGCAGCTTTGTGGGGCCCCAAGAGACCCAGTACTTC,CASSFVGPQETQYF
TRBD1,TRBJ1-3,TRBV6-5,few,TGTGCCAGCAGCACAGGGGGCACTGGAAACACCATATATTTT,CASSTGGTGNTIYF
TRBD1,TRBJ1-2,TRBV29-1,.,TGCAGCGTTGGGGACAGGGAGGGTGATGGCTACACCTTC,CSVGDREGDGYTF
TRBD2,TRBJ2-7,TRBV4-3,.,TGCGCCCCCCCGGGACTAGCTATCCGCCGGGACTTC,CAPPGLAIRRDF
.,TRBJ1-2,TRBV25-1,.,TGTGCCAGCAGTGATACAGGGCGAGGTGGCTACACCTTC,CASSDTGRGGYTF
.,TRBJ1-2,TRBV6-5,.,TGTGCCACCGGGTGGGGACAAAGTGGCTACACCTTC,CATGWGQSGYTF
.,TRBJ1-2,TRBV15,once,TGTGCCACCAGCAGAGATTTCCGGGGCTACACCTTC,CATSRDFRGYTF
.,TRBJ2-3,TRBV9,.,TGTGCCAGCAGCACCCTAGGAGATACGCAGTATTTT,CASSTLGDTQYF
TRBD1,TRBJ1-2,TRBV5-8,.,TGTGCCAGCAGACCCCGGGACAGGGGTTATGGCTACACCTTC,CASRPRDRGYGYTF
TRBD1,TRBJ2-2,TRBV5-6,.,TGTGCCAGCAGCCGCGGCTGGACAGGGGGAACCGGGGAGCTGTTTTTT,CASSRGWTGGTGELFF
.,TRBJ1-1,TRBV19,once,TGTGCCAGTAGTCTCCCGCTTCACAGTGGTTACACTGAAGCTTTCTTT,CASSLPLHSGYTEAFF
.,TRBJ2-5,TRBV5-1,.,TGCGCCAGCAGCTTGGTACGCGACATAAAGACCCAGTACTTC,CASSLVRDIKTQYF
.,TRBJ2-2,TRBV7-9,once,TGTGCCAGCAGCTTCCCCCGGAGACAGGAATCCAACACCGGGGAGCTGTTTTTT,CASSFPRRQESNTGELFF
TRBD1,TRBJ1-3,TRBV10-1,few,TGCGCCAGCAGTAAACCGCCGGGACAGGGTTCTGGTGGAAACACCATATATTTT,CASSKPPGQGSGGNTIYF